These T cell receptor beta chains were read from a single sample in a study of breast tumors, draining lymph nodes, adjacent tissues. Via MiXCR, TCRdb re-called the multiplex PCR reads, giving one row per CDR3 protein. The sample gives some 130,000 distinct CDR3 sequences, about 22% of which show up once; roughly 2.7% is in the top ten. The sequenced sample consisted of axillary lymph node tissue. All receptors derive from a female donor with breast cancer. Some clones in this sample may be carry-over from other donors' samples. The CDR3 runs from the conserved cysteine through the conserved F or W. A D gene is named only where the DNA matches it firmly. Some rows mark clone size as missing; the rest say once, few, many or name a class of expanded clone.

TRBJ2-5,many,TRBV19,.,CASSRSGLGETQYF,TGTGCCAGTAGTAGATCAGGGCTTGGGGAGACCCAGTACTTC
TRBJ2-2,many,TRBV18,.,CASSPAGLGELFF,TGTGCCAGCTCACCGGCGGGGCTCGGGGAGCTGTTTTTT
TRBJ2-5,few,TRBV30,.,CAWSVVRDLGRVARLKETQYF,TGTGCCTGGAGTGTAGTTCGAGATCTCGGGCGAGTCGCCCGCTTAAAAGAGACCCAGTACTTC
TRBJ2-2,many,TRBV19,.,CASSIGLGRTGELFF,TGTGCCAGTAGTATTGGGCTAGGGAGGACCGGGGAGCTGTTTTTT
TRBJ2-3,many,TRBV4-1,.,CASSRPVRGANTDTQYF,TGCGCCAGCAGCCGCCCAGTGAGGGGGGCAAATACAGATACGCAGTATTTT
TRBJ2-3,.,TRBV29-1,TRBD2,CSVDAGVDTQYF,TGCAGCGTTGATGCGGGAGTGGATACGCAGTATTTT
TRBJ1-2,many,TRBV9,TRBD1,CASSPPGTGGGGYTF,TGTGCCAGCAGCCCCCCTGGGACAGGGGGCGGAGGCTACACCTTC
TRBJ1-2,many,TRBV29-1,.,CSAEAGKGYTF,TGCAGCGCGGAGGCAGGGAAGGGCTACACCTTC
TRBJ1-2,many,TRBV6-6,TRBD1,CASTLDRDRANGYTF,TGTGCCAGCACCCTAGACCGGGACAGGGCCAATGGCTACACCTTC
TRBJ2-5,.,TRBV30,.,CAWSVTKGTQYF,TGTGCCTGGAGTGTAACCAAGGGGACCCAGTACTTC
TRBJ2-3,many,TRBV5-6,.,CASSLGDRLVRDTQYF,TGTGCCAGCAGCTTGGGGGACCGACTAGTGAGAGATACGCAGTATTTT
TRBJ2-2,many,TRBV11-1,.,CASSLRHTSGMNTGELFF,TGTGCCAGCAGCTTACGTCATACCAGCGGCATGAACACCGGGGAGCTGTTTTTT
TRBJ1-2,.,TRBV18,.,CASSPVQGPNYGYTF,TGTGCCAGCTCACCAGTTCAGGGGCCTAACTATGGCTACACCTTC
TRBJ1-3,many,TRBV5-1,.,CASSLGTAGNTIYF,TGCGCCAGCAGCTTGGGGACAGCTGGAAACACCATATATTTT
TRBJ2-1,many,TRBV2,TRBD2,CASSSSLAGGTSSYNEQFF,TGTGCCAGCAGCTCGAGTCTAGCGGGAGGCACTAGCTCCTACAATGAGCAGTTCTTC
TRBJ1-2,many,TRBV6-6,.,CASSYSESYTF,TGTGCCAGCAGTTACAGTGAAAGCTACACCTTC
TRBJ2-5,many,TRBV20-1,TRBD2,CSARGGGLYQETQYF,TGCAGTGCTAGAGGGGGGGGACTGTACCAAGAGACCCAGTACTTC
TRBJ2-1,many,TRBV5-1,TRBD2,CASSLSSGRNEQFF,TGCGCCAGCAGCTTGTCTAGCGGGCGCAATGAGCAGTTCTTC
TRBJ2-7,many,TRBV20-1,.,CSARRYYEQYF,TGCAGTGCTAGACGCTACTACGAGCAGTACTTC
TRBJ1-3,many,TRBV9,.,CASSVDLYSGNTIYF,TGTGCCAGCAGCGTAGACCTATACTCTGGAAACACCATATATTTT
TRBJ2-3,many,TRBV30,.,CAWKGPPTDTQYF,TGTGCCTGGAAGGGGCCGCCCACAGATACGCAGTATTTT
TRBJ2-1,many,TRBV12-3/TRBV12-4,TRBD1,CASSLASGTGVGEQFF,TGTGCCAGCAGTTTAGCCTCCGGGACAGGGGTCGGTGAGCAGTTCTTC
TRBJ2-1,many,TRBV7-3,TRBD2,CASSFTGTSNEQFF,TGTGCCAGCAGCTTTACCGGGACTAGCAATGAGCAGTTCTTC
TRBJ2-7,.,TRBV5-5,TRBD2,CASSALAGGPVGEQYF,TGTGCCAGCAGCGCACTAGCGGGAGGGCCGGTGGGGGAGCAGTACTTC
TRBJ2-1,few,TRBV28,.,CASSFWGGGNEQFF,TGTGCCAGCAGTTTTTGGGGAGGGGGCAATGAGCAGTTCTTC
TRBJ2-1,many,TRBV6-5,TRBD2,CASRVGLAGEIEQFF,TGTGCCAGCAGAGTAGGACTAGCGGGAGAGATTGAGCAGTTCTTC
TRBJ2-7,many,TRBV9,TRBD1,CASSVGAGTGGTYEQYF,TGTGCCAGCAGCGTAGGGGCCGGGACAGGGGGCACCTACGAGCAGTACTTC
TRBJ1-2,.,TRBV6-1,.,CASSEANPRYGYTF,TGTGCCAGCAGTGAAGCGAACCCTCGCTATGGCTACACCTTC
TRBJ1-4,many,TRBV11-2,.,CASSPSATNEKLFF,TGTGCCAGCAGCCCCAGCGCAACTAATGAAAAACTGTTTTTT
TRBJ1-4,many,TRBV20-1,.,CSARGDSTLNEKLFF,TGCAGTGCTAGAGGTGACAGTACTTTAAATGAAAAACTGTTTTTT
TRBJ1-1,.,TRBV2,.,CATRSRGGNTEAFF,TGTGCCACCAGATCGAGGGGGGGAAACACTGAAGCTTTCTTT
TRBJ2-7,many,TRBV29-1,TRBD1,CSPPGYPGTVVYEQYF,TGCAGCCCACCGGGATATCCCGGGACAGTCGTCTACGAGCAGTACTTC
TRBJ1-5,.,TRBV12-3/TRBV12-4,TRBD1,CASSRDRLSNQPQHF,TGTGCCAGCAGTCGGGACAGGTTGAGCAATCAGCCCCAGCATTTT
TRBJ2-7,many,TRBV28,TRBD1,CASSFRQGAYEQYF,TGTGCCAGCAGTTTTCGGCAGGGGGCCTACGAGCAGTACTTC
TRBJ1-2,few,TRBV6-2/TRBV6-3,.,CASSYSLGLDGYTF,TGTGCCAGCAGTTACTCGCTAGGGCTCGATGGCTACACCTTC
TRBJ2-5,many,TRBV6-5,.,CASSQRRGGETQYF,TGTGCCAGCAGTCAGCGGAGGGGAGGAGAGACCCAGTACTTC
TRBJ2-1,few,TRBV6-2/TRBV6-3,TRBD2,CASSYGLAGGANEQFF,TGTGCCAGCAGTTACGGCCTAGCGGGAGGAGCCAATGAGCAGTTCTTC
TRBJ2-5,.,TRBV4-2,.,CASSQDPRGTQYF,TGTGCCAGCAGCCAAGATCCTCGAGGGACCCAGTACTTC
TRBJ2-7,many,TRBV15,.,CATSRDDSYEQYF,TGTGCCACCAGCAGAGATGATTCCTACGAGCAGTACTTC
TRBJ1-5,many,TRBV11-2,.,CASSLDSQGNQPQHF,TGTGCCAGCAGCTTAGATTCTCAGGGGAATCAGCCCCAGCATTTT
TRBJ2-7,many,TRBV11-2,TRBD2,CASSLRLAGTYEQYF,TGTGCCAGCAGCTTGAGGCTAGCGGGAACCTACGAGCAGTACTTC
TRBJ1-2,many,TRBV20-1,.,CSAKLSFRGYGYTF,TGCAGTGCTAAACTCAGTTTTAGGGGCTATGGCTACACCTTC
TRBJ2-1,many,TRBV9,TRBD2,CASSVGTSQVPEQFF,TGTGCCAGCAGCGTAGGGACTAGTCAAGTTCCTGAGCAGTTCTTC
TRBJ2-1,many,TRBV20-1,TRBD2,CSAGDYLRGNEQFF,TGCAGTGCCGGGGACTACCTGAGGGGCAATGAGCAGTTCTTC
TRBJ2-7,few,TRBV28,TRBD2,CASSLVILAGVKEQYF,TGTGCCAGCAGTTTAGTTATACTAGCGGGAGTTAAAGAGCAGTACTTC
TRBJ2-3,many,TRBV7-4,TRBD1,CASSLDKGTDTDTQYF,TGTGCCAGCAGCTTAGATAAAGGGACAGATACAGATACGCAGTATTTT
TRBJ2-3,many,TRBV20-1,TRBD2,CSARAGGPEDTQYF,TGCAGTGCTAGAGCGGGAGGGCCCGAAGATACGCAGTATTTT
TRBJ1-2,many,TRBV10-3,TRBD1,CAISPGTGYGYTF,TGTGCCATCAGTCCCGGGACAGGGTATGGCTACACCTTC
TRBJ1-3,many,TRBV10-3,.,CAISDRFSGNTIYF,TGTGCCATCAGTGACAGGTTCTCTGGAAACACCATATATTTT
TRBJ1-5,.,TRBV2,.,CASSERLGTTSNQPQHF,TGTGCCAGCAGTGAACGCCTCGGGACAACTAGCAATCAGCCCCAGCATTTT